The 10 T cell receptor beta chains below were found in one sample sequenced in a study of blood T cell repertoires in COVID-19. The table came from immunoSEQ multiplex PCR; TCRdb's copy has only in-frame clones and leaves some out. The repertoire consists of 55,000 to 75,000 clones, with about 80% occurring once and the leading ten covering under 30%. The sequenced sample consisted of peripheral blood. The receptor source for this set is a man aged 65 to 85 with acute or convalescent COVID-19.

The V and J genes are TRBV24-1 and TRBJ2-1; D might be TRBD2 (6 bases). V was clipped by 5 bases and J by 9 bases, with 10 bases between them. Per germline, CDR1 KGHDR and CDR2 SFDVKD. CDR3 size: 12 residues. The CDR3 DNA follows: TGTGCCACCAGTGCAGGGACTGGTGAGCAGTTCTTC. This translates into CATSAGTGEQFF.

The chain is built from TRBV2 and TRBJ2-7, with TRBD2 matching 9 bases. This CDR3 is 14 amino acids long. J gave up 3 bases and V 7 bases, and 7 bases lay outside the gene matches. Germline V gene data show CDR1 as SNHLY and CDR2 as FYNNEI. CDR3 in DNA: TGTGCCAGCAATGGAGCGGGAGGTATCTACGAGCAGTACTTC. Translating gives CASNGAGGIYEQYF.

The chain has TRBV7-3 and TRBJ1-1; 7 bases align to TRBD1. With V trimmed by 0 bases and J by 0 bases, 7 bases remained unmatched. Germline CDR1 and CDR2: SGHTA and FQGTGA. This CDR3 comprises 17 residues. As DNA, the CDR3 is TGTGCCAGCAGCTTAACAGGGGCGACAGGGTTGAACACTGAAGCTTTCTTT. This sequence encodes CASSLTGATGLNTEAFF.

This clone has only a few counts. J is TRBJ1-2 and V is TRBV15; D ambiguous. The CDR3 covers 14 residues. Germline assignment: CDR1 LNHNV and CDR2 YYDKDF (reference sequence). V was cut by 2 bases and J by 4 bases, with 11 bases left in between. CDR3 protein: CATSRQQRVYGYTF. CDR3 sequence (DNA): TGTGCCACCAGCAGACAACAGAGAGTCTATGGCTACACCTTC.

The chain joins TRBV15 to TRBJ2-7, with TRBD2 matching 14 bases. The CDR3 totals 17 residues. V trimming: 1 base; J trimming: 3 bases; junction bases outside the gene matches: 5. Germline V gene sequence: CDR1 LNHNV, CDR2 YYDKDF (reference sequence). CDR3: CATSRVVGLAGGYEQYF. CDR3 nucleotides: TGTGCCACCAGCAGAGTAGTCGGACTAGCGGGAGGCTACGAGCAGTACTTC.

DNA of the CDR3: TGTGCCAGTAGTACCTGGAACACTGAAGCTTTCTTT. It yields the protein CASSTWNTEAFF. The chain employs TRBV19 and TRBJ1-1; D is undetermined. V was clipped by 4 bases and J by 1 base, with 4 bases between them. The CDR3 totals 12 residues. Germline CDR1 LNHDA, CDR2 SQIVND (reference sequence).

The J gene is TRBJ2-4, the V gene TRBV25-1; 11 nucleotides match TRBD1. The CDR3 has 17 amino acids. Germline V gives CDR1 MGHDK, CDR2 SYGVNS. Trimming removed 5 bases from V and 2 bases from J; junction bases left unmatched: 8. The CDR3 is CASSTRDRGSTKNIQYF. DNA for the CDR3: TGTGCCAGCAGTACCCGGGACAGGGGGTCTACCAAAAACATTCAGTACTTC.

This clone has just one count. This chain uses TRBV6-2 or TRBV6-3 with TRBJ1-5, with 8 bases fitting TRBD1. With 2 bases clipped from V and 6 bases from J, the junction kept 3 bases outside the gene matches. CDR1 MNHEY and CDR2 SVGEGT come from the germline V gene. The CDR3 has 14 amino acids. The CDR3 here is CASSYLQGVQPQHF. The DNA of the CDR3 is TGTGCCAGCAGTTACCTACAGGGGGTTCAGCCCCAGCATTTT.

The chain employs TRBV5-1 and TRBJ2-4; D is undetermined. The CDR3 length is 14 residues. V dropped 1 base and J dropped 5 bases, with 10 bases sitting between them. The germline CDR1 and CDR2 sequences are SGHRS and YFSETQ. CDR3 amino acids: CASSLLLNENIQYF. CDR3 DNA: TGCGCCAGCAGCTTGTTACTCAACGAAAACATTCAGTACTTC.

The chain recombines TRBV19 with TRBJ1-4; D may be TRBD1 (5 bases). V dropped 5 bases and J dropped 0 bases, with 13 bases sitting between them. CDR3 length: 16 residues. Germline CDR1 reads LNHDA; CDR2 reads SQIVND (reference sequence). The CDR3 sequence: CASSPSQGATNEKLFF. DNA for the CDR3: TGTGCCAGTAGTCCGTCGCAGGGTGCAACTAATGAAAAACTGTTTTTT.